Shown below are 9 T cell receptor beta chains from a single sample sequenced in a study of blood T cell repertoires in COVID-19. Here immunoSEQ multiplex PCR was the method, and the copy in TCRdb shows in-frame clones only, minus some. Of tens of thousands of clones listed, 86% are singletons. Source material: peripheral blood. The receptors originated from a man in his fifties with active or convalescent COVID-19.

This clone was seen just once. The chain has TRBV27 and TRBJ2-3; D perhaps matches TRBD1 (5 bases). V shed 6 bases and J shed 2 bases, with 12 bases lying between them. The CDR3 has 14 amino acids. Germline V CDR1 and CDR2: MNHEY, SMNVEV (reference sequence). This chain's CDR3 is CASSFDSFTDTQYF. The CDR3 DNA follows: TGTGCCAGCAGCTTTGACAGTTTCACAGATACGCAGTATTTT.

This clone was counted only a few times. V is TRBV5-4 and J is TRBJ2-7, with 7 bases matching TRBD1. Germline-derived CDR1 and CDR2 are SGHNT and YYREEE (reference sequence). The CDR3 is 15 residues long. J lost 3 bases, V lost 0 bases, and 6 bases had no gene match. CDR3 sequence: CASSLAPQGDYEQYF. The CDR3 nucleotides are TGTGCCAGCAGCTTGGCACCGCAGGGGGACTACGAGCAGTACTTC.

The chain carries TRBV5-1 and TRBJ1-6, with TRBD1 matching over 8 bases. Germline V gene lookup returns CDR1 SGHRS and CDR2 YFSETQ. The CDR3 extends over 16 amino acids. V shed 0 bases, J shed 6 bases, and the junction held 5 bases outside the gene matches. Here the CDR3 reads CASSLAGQGFNSPLHF. For the CDR3, the DNA is TGCGCCAGCAGCTTGGCCGGACAGGGATTTAATTCACCCCTCCACTTT.

The chain couples TRBV6-5 to TRBJ1-2; 8 nucleotides agree with TRBD1. This CDR3 is 13 amino acids long. V was pared by 6 bases and J by 3 bases, with 3 bases of the junction left unmatched. The germline gives CDR1 MNHEY, CDR2 SVGAGI. CDR3 in DNA: TGTGCCAGCAGCCCGACAGGGGACTATGGCTACACCTTC. It is translated as CASSPTGDYGYTF.

This chain uses TRBV30 with TRBJ2-7; 8 positions agree with TRBD1. The CDR3 has 15 residues. The J segment lost 0 bases and the V segment lost 1 base, leaving 5 bases of the junction unmatched. Germline V gene data show CDR1 as GTSNPN and CDR2 as SVGIG (reference sequence). Here the CDR3 DNA reads TGTGCCTGGAGTGGTGACAGGGGTGGCTCCTACGAGCAGTACTTC. Amino acids: CAWSGDRGGSYEQYF.

This chain uses TRBV10-1 with TRBJ2-1, with 9 bases identical to TRBD2. Germline loops: CDR1 WNHNN, CDR2 SYGVQD (reference sequence). The CDR3 covers 16 residues. Trimming at V came to 0 bases and at J to 10 bases, leaving 10 bases not matched to a gene. The CDR3 nucleotides read TGCGCCAGCAGTGAGTCCAGCGGGGGGCCCAAGTACGAGCAGTTCTTC. Its protein is CASSESSGGPKYEQFF.

This chain joins TRBV5-1 and TRBJ2-3, with 13 bases lining up with TRBD2. CDR1 and CDR2 from the germline V gene are SGHRS and YFSETQ. This CDR3 is built from 15 residues. Trimming took 4 bases from V and 6 from J; bases not matched to a gene: 5. The CDR3 DNA follows: TGCGCCAGCAGCCCCGGACTAGCGGGAGCTGATACGCAGTATTTT. This encodes CASSPGLAGADTQYF.

This chain links TRBV10-3 with TRBJ2-1, with TRBD2 matching 13 bases. Losses at the gene ends were 0 bases for V and 5 bases for J; bases not matched to a gene: 7. This CDR3 contains 18 residues. The germline V gene encodes CDR1 ENHRY and CDR2 SYGVKD. The CDR3 DNA reads TGTGCCATCAGTGAGTCGAGGACTAGCGGGAGAAGAGACAATGAGCAGTTCTTC. This codes for CAISESRTSGRRDNEQFF.

This clone appeared a single time. This chain uses TRBV24-1 with TRBJ1-5, with D unclear. CDR3 length: 17 residues. V was pared by 9 bases and J by 0 bases, with 20 bases between. Per germline, CDR1 KGHDR and CDR2 SFDVKD. The CDR3 protein is CATCGRPLQNSNQPQHF. As DNA, the CDR3 is TGTGCCACCTGTGGCAGGCCGCTACAAAATAGCAATCAGCCCCAGCATTTT.